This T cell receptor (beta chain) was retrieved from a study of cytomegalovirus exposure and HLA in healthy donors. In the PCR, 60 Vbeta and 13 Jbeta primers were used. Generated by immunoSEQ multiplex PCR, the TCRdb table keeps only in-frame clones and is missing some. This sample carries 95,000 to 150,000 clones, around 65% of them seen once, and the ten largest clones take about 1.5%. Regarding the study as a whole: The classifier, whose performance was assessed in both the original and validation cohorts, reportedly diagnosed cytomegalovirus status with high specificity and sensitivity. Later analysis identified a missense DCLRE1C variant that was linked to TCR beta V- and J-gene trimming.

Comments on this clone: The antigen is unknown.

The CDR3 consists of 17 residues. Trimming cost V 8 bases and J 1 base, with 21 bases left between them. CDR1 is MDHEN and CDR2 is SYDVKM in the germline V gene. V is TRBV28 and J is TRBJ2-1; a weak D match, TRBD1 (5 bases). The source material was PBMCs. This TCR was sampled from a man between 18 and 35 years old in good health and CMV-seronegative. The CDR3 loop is CASRSPWGRGSYNEQFF. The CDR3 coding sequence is TGTGCCAGCCGATCACCCTGGGGTAGGGGTTCCTACAATGAGCAGTTCTTC.